Shown below are 27 T cell receptor beta chains from a single sample sequenced in a study of cytomegalovirus exposure and HLA in healthy donors. Produced via immunoSEQ multiplex PCR; TCRdb's table is partial and in-frame only. The sample comprises a few hundred thousand clones, roughly 86% of which are singletons, and over 0.9% rests with the top ten. The source material was PBMCs. The receptors come from a man younger than 40 in good health and CMV-seronegative.

The V and J genes are TRBV7-9 and TRBJ2-7; D perhaps matches TRBD1 (6 bases). The V gene lost 5 bases and the J gene lost 0 bases, with 11 bases spanning the gap. The CDR3 is 14 residues long. Germline V gene sequence: CDR1 SEHNR, CDR2 FQNEAQ (reference sequence). Here the CDR3 DNA reads TGTGCCAGCAGCAAAGGACAGTTCTCCTACGAGCAGTACTTC. It codes for CASSKGQFSYEQYF.

The chain recombines TRBV10-3 with TRBJ1-3; 7 bases align to TRBD1. This CDR3 has 16 amino acids. With 10 bases clipped from V and 1 base from J, the junction kept 13 bases outside the gene matches. The germline V gene has CDR1 ENHRY and CDR2 SYGVKD. The CDR3 loop is CATKGLQGPSGNTIYF. CDR3 nucleotides: TGTGCCACGAAAGGATTACAGGGGCCTTCTGGAAACACCATATATTTT.

This chain uses TRBV18 with TRBJ1-1, with 11 bases lining up with TRBD1. After removal of 4 bases from V and 5 bases from J, the junction contained 3 bases not matched to a gene. This CDR3 has 14 amino acids. The germline CDR1 and CDR2 sequences are KGHSH and LQKENI. The CDR3 spells CASSLGTGGTEAFF. The DNA of the CDR3 is TGTGCCAGCTCACTCGGGACAGGGGGAACTGAAGCTTTCTTT. Complete variable domain (other parts from reference TRBV18 and TRBJ1-1): NAGVMQNPRHLVRRRGQEARLRCSPMKGHSHVYWYRQLPEEGLKFMVYLQKENIIDESGMPKERFSAEFPKEGPSILRIQQVVRGDSAAYFCASSLGTGGTEAFFGQGTRLTVV.

V usage is TRBV4-2 and J usage is TRBJ2-3; TRBD1 matches 8 bases. CDR1 is LGHNA and CDR2 is YNFKEQ in the germline V gene. V was clipped by 4 bases and J by 4 bases; unmatched bases: 4. The CDR3 length is 14 residues. The CDR3 DNA follows: TGTGCCAGCAGCCTGGACAGGGTCGCAGATACGCAGTATTTT. Translating it yields CASSLDRVADTQYF.

The chain carries TRBV11-2 and TRBJ1-3, with a possible D match to TRBD1 (6 bases). The CDR3 spans 13 residues. CDR1 and CDR2 from the germline V gene are SGHAT and FQNNGV. V lost 7 bases and J 5 bases, leaving 12 bases between the germline ends. The DNA for the CDR3 is TGTGCCAGCAAGGGCAGGGGTAGAAACACCATATATTTT. Residues: CASKGRGRNTIYF.

V is TRBV9 and J is TRBJ1-5; D is unresolved. This CDR3 is built from 15 residues. Germline V CDR1 and CDR2: SGDLS, YYNGEE. Trimming removed 3 bases from V and 2 bases from J, with 12 bases in between. The DNA of the CDR3 is TGTGCCAGCAGCGCGGGTGGAAGTGGCAATCAGCCCCAGCATTTT. It translates to CASSAGGSGNQPQHF. The whole variable domain, filled in from reference TRBV9 and TRBJ1-5, reads DSGVTQTPKHLITATGQRVTLRCSPRSGDLSVYWYQQSLDQGLQFLIQYYNGEERAKGNILERFSAQQFPDLHSELNLSSLELGDSALYFCASSAGGSGNQPQHFGDGTRLSIL.

V gene TRBV29-1 combines with J gene TRBJ1-2; 9 bases are a match to TRBD1. Per the germline V gene, CDR1 is SQVTM and CDR2 is ANQGSEA. Trimming at V came to 5 bases and at J to 4 bases, leaving 11 bases not matched to a gene. CDR3 length equals 15 residues. CDR3 bases: TGCAGCGTTCCGGGACAGGGCGGTCGGAGCTATGGCTACACCTTC. This gives the protein CSVPGQGGRSYGYTF.

The chain carries TRBV6-5 and TRBJ2-1, with 8 nucleotides matching TRBD1. The germline CDR1 and CDR2 sequences are MNHEY and SVGAGI. Unmatched junction bases numbered 10, after V lost 8 bases and J lost 4 bases. The CDR3 is 15 amino acids. The CDR3 coding sequence is TGTGCCAGCGGGGCTCAGGGGGCTCTTTACAATGAGCAGTTCTTC. Its protein is CASGAQGALYNEQFF.

V is TRBV13 and J is TRBJ2-7, with 9 bases lining up with TRBD1. The CDR3 runs to 15 residues. The germline CDR1 and CDR2 sequences are PRHDT and FYEKMQ (reference sequence). V lost 0 bases and J lost 1; bases outside the gene matches: 1. The CDR3 DNA reads TGTGCCAGCAGCTTAGGGGACAGGGGTTCCTACGAGCAGTACTTC. This codes for CASSLGDRGSYEQYF.

This chain connects TRBV30 to TRBJ2-7; 7 bases fit TRBD2. From germline, CDR1 is GTSNPN and CDR2 SVGIG (reference sequence). The CDR3 sequence is 13 residues long. Losses at the gene ends were 1 base for V and 5 bases for J; bases not matched to a gene: 5. The CDR3 sequence: CAWSAGGGDEQYF. The CDR3 coding sequence is TGTGCCTGGAGTGCCGGCGGGGGAGACGAGCAGTACTTC.

The rearrangement joins TRBV25-1 to TRBJ1-5, with 8 bases fitting TRBD1. The CDR3 totals 15 residues. V shed 6 bases and J 0 bases; nucleotides not matched to a gene: 4. The germline V gene has CDR1 MGHDK and CDR2 SYGVNS. CDR3 nucleotide sequence: TGTGCCAGCAGCACAGGGGGGTATAGCAATCAGCCCCAGCATTTT. It codes for CASSTGGYSNQPQHF.

A single count supports this clone. The J gene is TRBJ1-1, the V gene TRBV27; possible D gene TRBD1, 6 bases. This CDR3 contains 14 residues. CDR1 and CDR2 (germline): MNHEY, SMNVEV (reference sequence). Trimming removed 7 bases from V and 4 bases from J, with 16 bases in between. DNA for the CDR3: TGTGCCAGCACCCCCGGCGGGGGGCGCACTGAAGCTTTCTTT. Translated, it gives CASTPGGGRTEAFF.

This chain joins TRBV6-5 and TRBJ1-1; 11 nucleotides match TRBD1. CDR1 MNHEY and CDR2 SVGAGI come from the germline V gene. The CDR3 has 13 amino acids. V was clipped by 7 bases and J by 6 bases; unmatched bases: 4. CDR3 in DNA: TGTGCCAGCATCCCGGGACAGGGGGCTGAAGCTTTCTTT. It encodes CASIPGQGAEAFF.

The chain couples TRBV19 to TRBJ1-2, with D uncertain. CDR1 is LNHDA, CDR2 SQIVND, per germline (reference sequence). This CDR3 has 15 residues. V was cut by 1 base and J by 0 bases, with 9 bases left in between. The CDR3 coding sequence is TGTGCCAGTAGTATAGTTGGAGCTACTAACTATGGCTACACCTTC. Residues: CASSIVGATNYGYTF.

V gene TRBV30 combines with J gene TRBJ1-5, with no clear D. The V end lost 0 bases, the J end lost 0 bases, and 12 bases lay between the germline ends. This CDR3 contains 16 residues. Germline V gene lookup returns CDR1 GTSNPN and CDR2 SVGIG (reference sequence). CDR3 bases: TGTGCCTGGAGTGTGGGGAGCCTGCATAGCAATCAGCCCCAGCATTTT. It translates to CAWSVGSLHSNQPQHF.

The chain has TRBV10-3 and TRBJ2-7; no reliable D call. Trimming stripped 4 bases from V and 5 bases from J, with 6 bases between. Germline values: CDR1 ENHRY, CDR2 SYGVKD. The CDR3 has 11 amino acids. The CDR3 loop is CAISGSDEQYF. CDR3 nucleotides: TGTGCCATCAGTGGGTCCGACGAGCAGTACTTC.

This clone was counted a few times. V is TRBV27 and J is TRBJ1-6, with TRBD1 matching over 7 bases. Trimming took 6 bases from V and 0 from J; bases not matched to a gene: 8. From germline, CDR1 is MNHEY and CDR2 SMNVEV (reference sequence). The CDR3 has 17 amino acids. CDR3 sequence: CASRLDRESSYNSPLHF. CDR3 sequence (DNA): TGTGCCAGCAGGCTAGACAGGGAGAGCTCCTATAATTCACCCCTCCACTTT.

CDR3 amino acids: CASSLVVGGSYNEQFF. The DNA for the CDR3 is TGCGCCAGCAGCTTGGTTGTGGGGGGGTCCTACAATGAGCAGTTCTTC. The J gene is TRBJ2-1, the V gene TRBV5-1, with 7 positions matching TRBD2. The CDR3 length is 16 residues. Germline CDR1 SGHRS, CDR2 YFSETQ. The V gene end was trimmed by 0 bases and the J gene end by 1 base; junction bases not matched to a gene: 4.

V gene TRBV7-2 combines with J gene TRBJ2-7, with 13 bases identical to TRBD2. This CDR3 is built from 16 residues. Losses at the gene ends were 2 bases for V and 7 bases for J; bases not matched to a gene: 8. Per the germline V gene, CDR1 is SGHTA and CDR2 is FQGNSA. The CDR3 nucleotides are TGTGCCAGCAGCTTACACTGGACTAGCGGGGGTACGGAGCAGTACTTC. Translation gives CASSLHWTSGGTEQYF.

The rearrangement joins TRBV7-2 to TRBJ2-7; possible D gene TRBD2, 5 bases. The V gene lost 5 bases and the J gene lost 1 base, with 9 bases spanning the gap. Germline V CDR1 and CDR2: SGHTA, FQGNSA. The CDR3 sequence is 13 residues long. CDR3 protein: CASSPPGSYEQYF. CDR3 sequence (DNA): TGTGCCAGCAGCCCGCCGGGATCCTACGAGCAGTACTTC.

The chain is built from TRBV5-4 and TRBJ2-1; perhaps TRBD1 as D (6 bases). The CDR3 has 12 amino acids. Germline V CDR1 and CDR2: SGHNT, YYREEE (reference sequence). V gave up 4 bases and J gave up 7 bases, with 9 bases separating them. Written as DNA, the CDR3 is TGTGCCAGCAGCAGACAGGAGAATGAGCAGTTCTTC. Amino acid sequence: CASSRQENEQFF.

The chain employs TRBV7-2 and TRBJ2-3; D is undetermined. The V end lost 0 bases, the J end lost 4 bases, and 5 bases lay between the germline ends. CDR1 SGHTA and CDR2 FQGNSA come from the germline V gene. This CDR3 comprises 13 residues. The CDR3 bases are TGTGCCAGCAGCTTAGCATTCGCAGATACGCAGTATTTT. Protein product: CASSLAFADTQYF.

This sequence joins TRBV5-6 and TRBJ1-1; D is possibly TRBD1 (6 bases). The CDR3 covers 14 residues. Trimming shortened V by 1 base and J by 7 bases, and 14 bases separated the two germline ends. Germline V gene lookup returns CDR1 SGHDT and CDR2 YYEEEE. CDR3 sequence reads: CASSLLGARGEAFF. In DNA form, the CDR3 reads TGTGCCAGCAGCTTGCTGGGGGCTCGGGGTGAAGCTTTCTTT.

This clone was picked up a small number of times. V usage is TRBV5-6 and J usage is TRBJ2-4, with D tentatively TRBD1 (6 bases). The CDR3 is 15 residues long. Between the trimmed V and J ends, which lost 2 bases and 8 bases, there was a span of 17 bases. Germline V lookup: CDR1 SGHDT, CDR2 YYEEEE. The CDR3 reads CASSFQGSPFDIQYF. CDR3 sequence (DNA): TGTGCCAGCAGCTTTCAGGGGTCTCCTTTTGACATTCAGTACTTC.

J is TRBJ2-7 and V is TRBV25-1; 7 bases line up with TRBD1. Germline CDR1 reads MGHDK; CDR2 reads SYGVNS. CDR3 length equals 13 residues. The V segment lost 4 bases and the J segment 2 bases; nucleotides outside the gene matches: 2. CDR3 in DNA: TGTGCCAGCAGTGTTCAGGGGGCCTACGAGCAGTACTTC. Protein product: CASSVQGAYEQYF.

The genes are TRBV27 and TRBJ2-2; D ambiguous. This CDR3 comprises 12 residues. Germline CDR1 and CDR2: MNHEY and SMNVEV (reference sequence). V gave up 2 bases and J gave up 6 bases, with 4 bases separating them. The chain's CDR3 is CASSLIAGELFF. The CDR3 DNA reads as TGTGCCAGCAGTTTAATAGCCGGGGAGCTGTTTTTT.

The V call is TRBV7-9, the J call TRBJ1-2; 8 bases are shared with TRBD1. The V gene's germline CDR1 is SEHNR and CDR2 FQNEAQ (reference sequence). The CDR3 totals 14 residues. Unmatched junction bases numbered 8, after V lost 5 bases and J lost 6 bases. The CDR3 loop is CASSADREVDGYTF. The CDR3 DNA is TGTGCCAGCAGCGCGGACAGGGAGGTCGATGGCTACACCTTC.